Detailed here is one T cell receptor (beta chain). The antigen remains unidentified. From germline, CDR1 is ENHRY and CDR2 SYGVKD. This CDR3 is built from 12 residues. J lost 3 bases, V lost 8 bases, and 4 bases had no gene match. PCR primers comprised 60 Vbeta and 13 Jbeta primers. Method: immunoSEQ multiplex PCR; TCRdb's copy keeps in-frame clones and lacks some. The top ten hold approximately 6.7% of the sample, which has 160,000 or so clones, 80% seen once. This record comes from a study of cytomegalovirus exposure and HLA in healthy donors. Study overall: Genetic ancestry analysis placed about 76% of the 398 donors that were genotyped in the Caucasian-associated cluster.

General study findings and limits: In vitro assays verified that a few CMV-associated chains recognized CMV antigens specifically. Later analysis reportedly placed an Asian-associated ancestry cluster below the approximately 650-donor mean in N-insertions.

This chain joins TRBV10-3 and TRBJ2-7; TRBD2 matches 7 bases. The sequenced material came from PBMCs. The TCR was taken from a male donor in good health and CMV-seropositive. This CDR3 is CAIGGSSYEQYF. The CDR3 DNA reads as TGTGCCATCGGCGGGAGCAGCTACGAGCAGTACTTC.